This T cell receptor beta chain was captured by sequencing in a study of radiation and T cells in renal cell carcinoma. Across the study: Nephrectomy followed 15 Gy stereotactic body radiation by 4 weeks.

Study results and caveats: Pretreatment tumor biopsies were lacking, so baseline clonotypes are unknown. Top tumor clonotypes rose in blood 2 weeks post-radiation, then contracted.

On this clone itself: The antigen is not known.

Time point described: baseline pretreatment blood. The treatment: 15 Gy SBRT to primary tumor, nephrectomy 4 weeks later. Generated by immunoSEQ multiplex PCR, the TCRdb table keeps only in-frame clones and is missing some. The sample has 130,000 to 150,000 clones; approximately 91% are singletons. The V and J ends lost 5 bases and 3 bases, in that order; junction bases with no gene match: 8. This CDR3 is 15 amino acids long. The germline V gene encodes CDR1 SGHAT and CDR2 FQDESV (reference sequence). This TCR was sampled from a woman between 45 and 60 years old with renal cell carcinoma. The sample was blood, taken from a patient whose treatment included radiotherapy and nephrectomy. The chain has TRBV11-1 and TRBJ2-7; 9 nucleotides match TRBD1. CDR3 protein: CASSLPDRGGYEQYF. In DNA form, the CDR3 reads TGTGCCAGCAGCCTCCCGGACAGGGGTGGCTACGAGCAGTACTTC.